These 8 T cell receptor beta chains came from one sample sequenced in a study of cytotoxic CD8 clonotypes in ibrutinib-treated CLL. TCRdb keeps only in-frame clones here, not all; method: immunoSEQ multiplex PCR. In the table there are 300,000 to 350,000 clones, about 80% of which are singletons. Here the sequenced sample was PBMCs, taken before ibrutinib treatment. The receptors here all came from a human donor with chronic lymphocytic leukemia.

The CDR3 protein is CASSQTSGSYNEQFF. CDR3 in DNA: TGCGCCAGCAGCCAAACTAGCGGGAGTTACAATGAGCAGTTCTTC. The genes are TRBV4-1 and TRBJ2-1; TRBD2 aligns across 11 bases. Germline V gene data show CDR1 as MGHRA and CDR2 as YSYEKL. V dropped 2 bases and J dropped 4; count of bases not matched to a gene: 1. This CDR3 is 15 amino acids long.

The chain combines TRBV27 with TRBJ1-1, with D maybe TRBD1 (5 bases). The germline CDR1 and CDR2 sequences are MNHEY and SMNVEV (reference sequence). This CDR3 spans 12 amino acids. Trimming removed 11 bases from V and 1 base from J, with 11 bases in between. The CDR3 DNA reads TGTGCCTCACACACAGGGAACACTGAAGCTTTCTTT. The encoded protein is CASHTGNTEAFF.

This clone showed up just a few times. V usage is TRBV6-4 and J usage is TRBJ2-1; D call uncertain. The CDR3 sequence is 11 residues long. Germline assignment: CDR1 MRHNA and CDR2 SNTAGT. Trimming stripped 0 bases from V and 7 bases from J, with 1 base between. CDR3 sequence reads: CASSDSNEQFF. CDR3 coding DNA: TGTGCCAGCAGTGACTCGAATGAGCAGTTCTTC.

The chain recombines TRBV21-1 with TRBJ1-5. TRBV21-1 is a listed pseudogene. The CDR3 consists of 17 residues. The CDR3 reads CASSNRQPKASNQPQHF. The CDR3 DNA sequence: TGTGCCAGCAGCAATCGGCAGCCTAAAGCTAGCAATCAGCCCCAGCATTTT.

The genes are TRBV2 and TRBJ1-5; no firm D call. The CDR3 contains 14 residues. The V end was cut by 3 bases, the J end by 5 bases, with 11 bases between. In germline, CDR1 is SNHLY, CDR2 FYNNEI. CDR3 amino acids: CASSDLQEHQPQHF. CDR3 nucleotide sequence: TGTGCCAGCAGTGATTTACAAGAACATCAGCCCCAGCATTTT.

The chain has TRBV7-9 and TRBJ1-4; D not resolved. The CDR3 spans 15 residues. The germline V gene has CDR1 SEHNR and CDR2 FQNEAQ (reference sequence). Trimming took off 1 base at V and 3 bases at J, with 9 bases between the two ends. CDR3 bases: TGTGCCAGCAGCTTAGGTATAGAACCTAATGAAAAACTGTTTTTT. It yields the protein CASSLGIEPNEKLFF.

This chain links TRBV9 with TRBJ2-1, with a tentative D call TRBD2 (6 bases). Germline lookup yields CDR1 SGDLS and CDR2 YYNGEE. Trimming left V 3 bases short and J 9 bases short, with 10 bases between. This CDR3 comprises 12 residues. The DNA of the CDR3 is TGTGCCAGCAGCGGGAGGGCCATTGAGCAGTTCTTC. Its protein is CASSGRAIEQFF.

This chain uses TRBV6-1 with TRBJ1-2; no clear D gene. CDR1 is MNHNS and CDR2 is SASEGT in the germline V gene. The V gene lost 8 bases and the J gene lost 9 bases, with 22 bases spanning the gap. There are 14 residues in the CDR3. CDR3: CASSEDVRTKSYTF. The CDR3 bases are TGTGCCAGCTCGGAGGACGTACGGACGAAGAGCTACACCTTC.